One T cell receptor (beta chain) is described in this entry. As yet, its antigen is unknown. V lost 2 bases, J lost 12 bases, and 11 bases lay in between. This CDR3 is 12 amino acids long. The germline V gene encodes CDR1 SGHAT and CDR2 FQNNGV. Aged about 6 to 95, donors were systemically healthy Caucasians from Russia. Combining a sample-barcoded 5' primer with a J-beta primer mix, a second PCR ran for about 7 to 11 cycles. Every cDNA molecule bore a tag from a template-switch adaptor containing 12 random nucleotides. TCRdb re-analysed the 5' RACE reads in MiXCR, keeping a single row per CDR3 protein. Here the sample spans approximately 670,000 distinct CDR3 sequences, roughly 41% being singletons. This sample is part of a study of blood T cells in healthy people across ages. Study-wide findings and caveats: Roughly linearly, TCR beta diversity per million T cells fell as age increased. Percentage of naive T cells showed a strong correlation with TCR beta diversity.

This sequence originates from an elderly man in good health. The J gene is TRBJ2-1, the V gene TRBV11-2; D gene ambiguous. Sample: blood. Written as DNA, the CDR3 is TGTGCCAGCAGCTTAAGTCCGGGTGGGCAGTTCTTC. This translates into CASSLSPGGQFF.